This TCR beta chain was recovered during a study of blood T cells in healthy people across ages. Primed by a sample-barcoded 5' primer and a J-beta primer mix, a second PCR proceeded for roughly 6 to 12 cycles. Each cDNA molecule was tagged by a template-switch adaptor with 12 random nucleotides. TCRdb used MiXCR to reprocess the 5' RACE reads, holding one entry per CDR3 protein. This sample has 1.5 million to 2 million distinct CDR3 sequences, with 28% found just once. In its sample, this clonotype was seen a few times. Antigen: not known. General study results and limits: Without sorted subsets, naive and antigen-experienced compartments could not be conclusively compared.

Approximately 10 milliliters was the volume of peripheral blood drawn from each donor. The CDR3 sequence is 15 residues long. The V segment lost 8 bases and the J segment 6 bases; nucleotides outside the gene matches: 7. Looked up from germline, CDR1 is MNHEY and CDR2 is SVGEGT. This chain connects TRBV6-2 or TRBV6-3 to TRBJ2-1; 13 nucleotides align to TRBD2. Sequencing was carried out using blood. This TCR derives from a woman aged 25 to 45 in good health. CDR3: CASRLAGGQINEQFF. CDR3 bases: TGTGCCAGCCGACTAGCGGGGGGCCAAATCAATGAGCAGTTCTTC.